These 14 T cell receptor beta chains originate from one sample sequenced in a study of blood T cell repertoires in COVID-19. Only in-frame clones appear in the TCRdb table, and some are missing; sequencing was by immunoSEQ multiplex PCR. The table includes 98,000 or so clones, about 91% detected once. The sample taken for sequencing was peripheral blood. The receptors originated from a human donor in a cohort sampled during active COVID-19.

The chain employs TRBV19 and TRBJ1-1; TRBD1 agrees at 9 bases. V was clipped by 4 bases and J by 5 bases; unmatched bases: 8. This CDR3 comprises 15 residues. CDR1 is LNHDA, CDR2 SQIVND, per germline (reference sequence). CDR3 DNA sequence: TGTGCCAGTAGTACAGGCGACAGGGGGAGGACTGAAGCTTTCTTT. Protein product: CASSTGDRGRTEAFF.

This rearrangement joins TRBV5-4 to TRBJ2-3; D possibly corresponds to TRBD2 (6 bases). CDR1 SGHNT and CDR2 YYREEE come from the germline V gene (reference sequence). With 3 bases removed from V and 0 bases from J, the gap between germline ends came to 14 bases. This CDR3 has 16 residues. The CDR3: CASSSRSGPSTDTQYF. The CDR3 bases are TGTGCCAGCAGCTCCCGGAGCGGGCCAAGCACAGATACGCAGTATTTT.

This sequence joins TRBV5-6 and TRBJ2-3; unclear D gene. CDR1 and CDR2 from the germline V gene are SGHDT and YYEEEE. The germline V and J ends were trimmed by 0 bases and 4 bases, with 6 bases remaining between them. There are 13 residues in the CDR3. The CDR3 coding sequence is TGTGCCAGCAGCTTGGACTCGGCAGATACGCAGTATTTT. The encoded protein is CASSLDSADTQYF.

The J gene is TRBJ2-3, the V gene TRBV4-3, with D possibly being TRBD2 (6 bases). The germline V gene has CDR1 LGHNA and CDR2 YSLEER. This CDR3 has 18 residues. The V and J ends lost 1 base and 6 bases respectively, with 23 bases between them. The chain's CDR3 is CASSQARLARGEWDTQYF. CDR3 DNA sequence: TGCGCCAGCAGCCAAGCAAGGCTAGCGCGAGGAGAGTGGGATACGCAGTATTTT.

The chain combines TRBV7-9 with TRBJ2-7; 7 bases agree with TRBD2. After removal of 3 bases from V and 3 bases from J, the junction contained 8 bases not matched to a gene. Per the germline V gene, CDR1 is SEHNR and CDR2 is FQNEAQ (reference sequence). The CDR3 length is 15 residues. CDR3 amino acids: CASSFGLAEYYEQYF. For the CDR3, the DNA is TGTGCCAGCAGCTTTGGGCTAGCGGAGTACTACGAGCAGTACTTC.

V usage is TRBV30 and J usage is TRBJ1-3; 9 bases align to TRBD1. Germline V gene lookup returns CDR1 GTSNPN and CDR2 SVGIG (reference sequence). This CDR3 has 23 amino acids. Trimming at V came to 3 bases and at J to 0 bases, leaving 27 bases not matched to a gene. The CDR3 here is CAWRTMDRGIFLESHGSGNTIYF. The CDR3 DNA reads as TGTGCCTGGAGAACCATGGACAGGGGAATTTTTTTGGAGTCCCATGGCTCTGGAAACACCATATATTTT.

The chain carries TRBV19 and TRBJ2-3; D perhaps matches TRBD2 (5 bases). The germline V and J ends were trimmed by 8 bases and 4 bases, with 10 bases remaining between them. The CDR3 sequence is 12 residues long. Germline CDR1 is LNHDA and CDR2 is SQIVND (reference sequence). The CDR3 is CASAGGPDTQYF. The CDR3 DNA sequence: TGTGCCAGTGCTGGCGGGCCAGATACGCAGTATTTT.

The DNA of the CDR3 is TGCGCCAGCAGCCACTTATCCGGGACAGGGGGTGAAAAACTGTTTTTT. Translation: CASSHLSGTGGEKLFF. The chain recombines TRBV4-3 with TRBJ1-4; TRBD1 matches at 11 bases. In germline, CDR1 is LGHNA, CDR2 YSLEER. CDR3 length: 16 residues. Trimming cost V 3 bases and J 7 bases; bases outside gene matches: 7.

The chain recombines TRBV28 with TRBJ1-1; D unclear. Per the germline V gene, CDR1 is MDHEN and CDR2 is SYDVKM. The V gene lost 1 base and the J gene lost 8 bases, with 8 bases spanning the gap. This CDR3 has 12 residues. The CDR3 sequence: CASSLYGFEAFF. The CDR3 coding sequence is TGTGCCAGCAGTTTATACGGTTTCGAAGCTTTCTTT.

This chain joins TRBV3-1 (or the pseudogene TRBV3-2) and TRBJ1-5, with no clear D. This CDR3 is built from 14 residues. Germline-derived CDR1 and CDR2 are LGHDT and YNNKEL (reference sequence). V was shortened by 0 bases and J by 4 bases, with 7 bases between the two germline ends. In DNA, the CDR3 is TGTGCCAGCAGCCAAGAGAGGGCTAATCAGCCCCAGCATTTT. As protein: CASSQERANQPQHF.

This sequence joins TRBV7-3 and TRBJ1-1; 7 bases map to TRBD1. The V and J ends lost 8 bases and 1 base, in that order; junction bases with no gene match: 4. The CDR3 length is 13 residues. Germline lookup yields CDR1 SGHTA and CDR2 FQGTGA. CDR3 sequence (DNA): TGTGCCAGCGGCAGACAGGGGAACACTGAAGCTTTCTTT. Its protein is CASGRQGNTEAFF.

This sequence joins TRBV24-1 and TRBJ2-5; 8 positions match TRBD1. Germline V gene lookup returns CDR1 KGHDR and CDR2 SFDVKD. The CDR3 spans 15 residues. Unmatched junction bases numbered 5, after V lost 1 base and J lost 5 bases. The CDR3 nucleotides are TGTGCCACCAGTGATTTACAGGGGGGTAGGGAGACCCAGTACTTC. Its translation is CATSDLQGGRETQYF.

The rearrangement joins TRBV7-9 to TRBJ1-2, with D perhaps TRBD1 (6 bases). This CDR3 has 14 amino acids. CDR1 and CDR2 from the germline V gene are SEHNR and FQNEAQ (reference sequence). V lost 5 bases and J 0 bases, leaving 10 bases between the germline ends. CDR3 loop: CASSPRTANYGYTF. The CDR3 DNA follows: TGTGCCAGCAGCCCGCGGACAGCTAACTATGGCTACACCTTC.

The chain is built from TRBV18 and TRBJ2-5, with D possibly TRBD1 on 6 matching bases. Germline V gene sequence: CDR1 KGHSH, CDR2 LQKENI. This CDR3 is 13 amino acids long. V dropped 4 bases and J dropped 2 bases, with 8 bases sitting between them. The CDR3 region has the DNA TGTGCCAGCTCACGGGACACTCAAGAGACCCAGTACTTC. Encoded protein: CASSRDTQETQYF.